Presented here are 3 T cell receptor beta chains from one specimen sequenced in a study of molecular identifiers for immune sequencing clone quantification. TCRdb re-called the PCR reads through MiXCR, storing one row per CDR3 protein. The table includes about 320,000 distinct CDR3 sequences, 20% to 25% detected once. Sequencing was performed on naive CD8+ T cells from blood, with Jurkat cell RNA spiked in. Subset meaning: FACS-sorted CD8+CD4-CCR7+CD45RA+ naive T cells. These receptor sequences come from a human donor in good health. Some libraries in this study had Jurkat cell RNA spiked in.

This clonotype was recorded many times. The chain couples TRBV4-1 to TRBJ2-1; D remains unclear. The germline gives CDR1 MGHRA, CDR2 YSYEKL. This CDR3 spans 14 amino acids. V shed 0 bases and J shed 8 bases, with 11 bases lying between them. The CDR3 DNA follows: TGCGCCAGCAGCCAAGATCCTGGGCCCGATGAGCAGTTCTTC. This codes for CASSQDPGPDEQFF.

This clonotype was detected many times. V is TRBV28 and J is TRBJ2-7, with D tentatively TRBD1 (6 bases). V lost 6 bases to trimming and J lost 6 bases, with 12 bases between them. CDR1 MDHEN and CDR2 SYDVKM come from the germline V gene. This CDR3 has 12 amino acids. Written as DNA, the CDR3 is TGTGCCAGCAGCTCACAGGGTCCCGAGCAGTACTTC. Protein: CASSSQGPEQYF. The full variable domain, with the rest looked up from reference TRBV28 and TRBJ2-7, is DVKVTQSSRYLVKRTGEKVFLECVQDMDHENMFWYRQDPGLGLRLIYFSYDVKMKEKGDIPEGYSVSREKKERFSLILESASTNQTSMYLCASSSQGPEQYFGPGTRLTVT.

The sample holds many counts of this clonotype. This CDR3 is CASSPPPGSGGELFF. In DNA form, the CDR3 reads TGTGCCAGCAGCCCCCCCCCTGGATCGGGCGGGGAGCTGTTTTTT. The chain employs TRBV7-9 and TRBJ2-2; no definite D call. CDR3 length equals 15 residues. Trimming pared 5 bases from V and 7 bases from J, leaving 17 bases between. The germline V gene has CDR1 SEHNR and CDR2 FQNEAQ (reference sequence).